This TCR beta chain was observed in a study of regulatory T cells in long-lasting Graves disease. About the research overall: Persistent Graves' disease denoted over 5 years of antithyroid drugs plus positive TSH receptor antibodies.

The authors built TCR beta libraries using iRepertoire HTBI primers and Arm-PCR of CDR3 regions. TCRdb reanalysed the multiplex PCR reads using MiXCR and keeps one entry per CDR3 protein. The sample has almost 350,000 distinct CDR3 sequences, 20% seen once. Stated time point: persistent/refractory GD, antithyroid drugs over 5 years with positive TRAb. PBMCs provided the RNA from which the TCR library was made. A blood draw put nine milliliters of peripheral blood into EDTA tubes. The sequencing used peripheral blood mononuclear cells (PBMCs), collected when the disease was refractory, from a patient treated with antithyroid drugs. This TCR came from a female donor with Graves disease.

CDR3 bases: TGTGCCAGCAAGGCAGGGCTAGCGGGAAGTTACGAGCAGTACTTC. Its translation: CASKAGLAGSYEQYF. The chain employs TRBV12-3 or TRBV12-4 and TRBJ2-7, with 9 bases lining up with TRBD2. The CDR3 runs 15 residues. Trimming cost V 7 bases and J 4 bases; bases outside gene matches: 11.